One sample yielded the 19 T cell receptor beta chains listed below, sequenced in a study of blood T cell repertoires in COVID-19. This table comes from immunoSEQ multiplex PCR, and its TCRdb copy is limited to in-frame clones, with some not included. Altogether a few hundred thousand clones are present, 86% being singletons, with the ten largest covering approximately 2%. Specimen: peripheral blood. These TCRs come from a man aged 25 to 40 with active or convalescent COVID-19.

In DNA, the CDR3 is TGTGCTAGTGGTTTGGACAGGGGCGAGACCCAGTACTTC. It translates to CASGLDRGETQYF. This rearrangement joins TRBV12-5 to TRBJ2-5, with 7 bases identical to TRBD1. The CDR3 runs 13 residues. Germline trimming cut 1 base from V and 5 bases from J; bases unmatched to any gene: 1. Germline-derived CDR1 and CDR2 are LGHNT and FRNRAP.

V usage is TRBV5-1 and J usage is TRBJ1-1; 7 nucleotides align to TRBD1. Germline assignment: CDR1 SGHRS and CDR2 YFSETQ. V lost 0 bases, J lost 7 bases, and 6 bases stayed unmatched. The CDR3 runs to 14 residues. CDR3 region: CASSLGDSWSEAFF. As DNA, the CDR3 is TGCGCCAGCAGCTTGGGGGACAGCTGGAGTGAAGCTTTCTTT.

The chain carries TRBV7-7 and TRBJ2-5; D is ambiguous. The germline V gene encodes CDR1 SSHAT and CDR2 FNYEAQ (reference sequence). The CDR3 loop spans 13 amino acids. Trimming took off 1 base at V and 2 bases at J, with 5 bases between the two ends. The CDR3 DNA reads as TGTGCCAGCAGCTTAGACAGACAAGAGACCCAGTACTTC. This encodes CASSLDRQETQYF.

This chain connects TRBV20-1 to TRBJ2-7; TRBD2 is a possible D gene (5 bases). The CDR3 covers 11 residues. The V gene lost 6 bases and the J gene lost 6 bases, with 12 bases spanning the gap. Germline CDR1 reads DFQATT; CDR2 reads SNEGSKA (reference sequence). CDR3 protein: CSATPGFEQYF. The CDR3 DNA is TGCAGTGCGACCCCGGGGTTCGAGCAGTACTTC.

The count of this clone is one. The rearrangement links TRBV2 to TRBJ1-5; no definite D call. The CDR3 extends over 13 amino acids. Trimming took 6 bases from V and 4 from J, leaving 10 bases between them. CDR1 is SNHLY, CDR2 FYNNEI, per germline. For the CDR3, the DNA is TGTGCCAGCAGAAGAACGGAGAATCAGCCCCAGCATTTT. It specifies CASRRTENQPQHF.

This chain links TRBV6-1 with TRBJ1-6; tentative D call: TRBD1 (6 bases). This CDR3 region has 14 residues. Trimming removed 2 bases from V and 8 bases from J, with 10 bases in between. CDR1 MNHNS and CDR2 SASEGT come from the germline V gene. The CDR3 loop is CASSESYRDSPLHF. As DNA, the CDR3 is TGTGCCAGCAGTGAATCGTACAGGGATTCACCCCTCCACTTT.

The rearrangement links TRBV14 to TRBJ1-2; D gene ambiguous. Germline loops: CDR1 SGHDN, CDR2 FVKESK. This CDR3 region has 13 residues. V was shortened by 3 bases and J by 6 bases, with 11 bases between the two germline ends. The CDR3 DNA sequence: TGTGCCAGCAGCCAGGACTTCGGGCATGGCTACACCTTC. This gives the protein CASSQDFGHGYTF.

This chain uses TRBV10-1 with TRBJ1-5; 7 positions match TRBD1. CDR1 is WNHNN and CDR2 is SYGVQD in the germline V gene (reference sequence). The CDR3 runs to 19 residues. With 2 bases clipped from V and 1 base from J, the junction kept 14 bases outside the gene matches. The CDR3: CASSEHSKLGTASNQPQHF. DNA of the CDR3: TGCGCCAGCAGTGAGCACTCGAAACTCGGGACAGCAAGCAATCAGCCCCAGCATTTT.

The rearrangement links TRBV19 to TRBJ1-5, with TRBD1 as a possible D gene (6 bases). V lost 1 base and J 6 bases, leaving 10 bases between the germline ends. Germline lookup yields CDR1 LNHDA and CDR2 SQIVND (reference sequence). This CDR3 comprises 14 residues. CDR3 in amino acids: CASSIGQALQPQHF. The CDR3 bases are TGTGCCAGTAGTATAGGACAGGCTCTTCAGCCCCAGCATTTT. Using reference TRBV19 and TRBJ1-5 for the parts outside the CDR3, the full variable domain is DGGITQSPKYLFRKEGQNVTLSCEQNLNHDAMYWYRQDPGQGLRLIYYSQIVNDFQKGDIAEGYSVSREKKESFPLTVTSAQKNPTAFYLCASSIGQALQPQHFGDGTRLSIL.

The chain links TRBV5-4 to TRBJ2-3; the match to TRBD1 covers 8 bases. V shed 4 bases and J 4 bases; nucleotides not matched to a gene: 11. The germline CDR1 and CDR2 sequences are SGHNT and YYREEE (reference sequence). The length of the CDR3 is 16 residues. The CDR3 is CASSPWTGSNSDTQYF. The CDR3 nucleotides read TGTGCCAGCAGCCCCTGGACAGGGTCAAATTCAGATACGCAGTATTTT.

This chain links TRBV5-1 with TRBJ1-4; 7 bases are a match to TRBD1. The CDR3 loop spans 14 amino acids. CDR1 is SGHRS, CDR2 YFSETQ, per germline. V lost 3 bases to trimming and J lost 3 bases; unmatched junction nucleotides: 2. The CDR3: CASSSTGSNEKLFF. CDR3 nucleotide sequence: TGCGCCAGCAGCTCGACAGGGTCTAATGAAAAACTGTTTTTT.

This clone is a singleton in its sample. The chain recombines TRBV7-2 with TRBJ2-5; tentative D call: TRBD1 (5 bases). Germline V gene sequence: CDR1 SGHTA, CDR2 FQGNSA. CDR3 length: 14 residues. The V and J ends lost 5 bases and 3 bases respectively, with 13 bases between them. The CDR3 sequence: CASSPLGREETQYF. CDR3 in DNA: TGTGCCAGCAGCCCCCTCGGCAGGGAAGAGACCCAGTACTTC. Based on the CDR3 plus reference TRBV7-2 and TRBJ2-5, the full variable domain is GAGVSQSPSNKVTEKGKDVELRCDPISGHTALYWYRQSLGQGLEFLIYFQGNSAPDKSGLPSDRFSAERTGGSVSTLTIQRTQQEDSAVYLCASSPLGREETQYFGPGTRLLVL.

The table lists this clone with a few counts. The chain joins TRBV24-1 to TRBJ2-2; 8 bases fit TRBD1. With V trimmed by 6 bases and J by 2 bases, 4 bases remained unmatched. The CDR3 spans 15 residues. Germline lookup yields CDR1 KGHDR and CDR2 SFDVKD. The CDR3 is CATSRAGGNTGELFF. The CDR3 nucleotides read TGTGCCACCAGTAGGGCAGGGGGCAACACCGGGGAGCTGTTTTTT.

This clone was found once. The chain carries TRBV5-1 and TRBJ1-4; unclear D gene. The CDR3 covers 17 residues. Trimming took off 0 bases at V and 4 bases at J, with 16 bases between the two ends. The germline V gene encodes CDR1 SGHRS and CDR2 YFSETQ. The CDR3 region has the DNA TGCGCCAGCAGCTTGGATTCCCCGTACAGTTATAATGAAAAACTGTTTTTT. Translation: CASSLDSPYSYNEKLFF.

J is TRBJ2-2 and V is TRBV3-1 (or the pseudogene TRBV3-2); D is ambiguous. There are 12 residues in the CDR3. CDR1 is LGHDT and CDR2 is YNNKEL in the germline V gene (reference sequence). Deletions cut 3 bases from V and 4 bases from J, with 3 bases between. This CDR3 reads CASSQSTGELFF. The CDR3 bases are TGTGCCAGCAGCCAGAGCACCGGGGAGCTGTTTTTT.

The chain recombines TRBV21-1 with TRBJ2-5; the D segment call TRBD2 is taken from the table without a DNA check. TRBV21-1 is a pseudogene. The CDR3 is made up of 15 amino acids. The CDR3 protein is CASSWAVSGIETQYF. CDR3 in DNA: TGTGCCAGCAGCTGGGCGGTTAGCGGGATTGAGACCCAGTACTTC.

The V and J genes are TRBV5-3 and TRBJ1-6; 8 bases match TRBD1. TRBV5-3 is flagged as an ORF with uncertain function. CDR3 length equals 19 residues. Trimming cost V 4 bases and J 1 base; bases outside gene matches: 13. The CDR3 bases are TGTGCCAGAAGCCAAACCGGCGGACAGGGAGAGTCCTATAATTCACCCCTCCACTTT. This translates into CARSQTGGQGESYNSPLHF.

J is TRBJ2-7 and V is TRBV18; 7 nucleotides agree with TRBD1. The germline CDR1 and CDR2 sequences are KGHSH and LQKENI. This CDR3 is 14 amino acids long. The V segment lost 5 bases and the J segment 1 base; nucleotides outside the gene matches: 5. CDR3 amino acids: CASSTRTGSYEQYF. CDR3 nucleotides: TGTGCCAGCTCAACCCGGACAGGTTCCTACGAGCAGTACTTC.

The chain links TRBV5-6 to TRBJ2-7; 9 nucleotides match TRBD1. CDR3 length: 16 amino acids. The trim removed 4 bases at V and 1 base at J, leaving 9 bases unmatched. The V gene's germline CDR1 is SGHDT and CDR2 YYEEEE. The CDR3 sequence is CASSPIQGAKSYEQYF. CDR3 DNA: TGTGCCAGCAGCCCGATACAGGGGGCGAAGTCCTACGAGCAGTACTTC.